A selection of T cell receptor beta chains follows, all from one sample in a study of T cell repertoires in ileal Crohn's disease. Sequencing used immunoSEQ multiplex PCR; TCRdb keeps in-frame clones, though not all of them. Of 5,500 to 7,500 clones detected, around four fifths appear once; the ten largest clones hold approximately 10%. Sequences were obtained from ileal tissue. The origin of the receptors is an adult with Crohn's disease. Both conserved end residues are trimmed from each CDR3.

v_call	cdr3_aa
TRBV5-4	ASSFTVGYEQY
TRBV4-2	ASSQGLAGAWNEQF
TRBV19	ASSTRTGSGANVLT
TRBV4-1	ASSQPGLAGNNEQF
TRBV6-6	ASSYEGNSYEQY
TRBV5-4	ASSKGGQNSNQPQH
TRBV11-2	ASSLGQGVWPQH
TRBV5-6	ASSLGFRGSGNTIY
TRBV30	AGQTVYNSPLH
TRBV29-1	SGGGRGAEAF
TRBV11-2	ASSLDGGRNIQY
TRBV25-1	ASSVGDRDNSPLH
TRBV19	ASSGDVNQPQH
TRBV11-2	ASSLGQSNEQF
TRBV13	ASSTGHSGYT
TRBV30	AWVSGISTDTQY
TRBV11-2	ASRGPFGGRTDTQY
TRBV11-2	ASSSSSGLAGGEQY
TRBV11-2	ASSPNGGPSGAF
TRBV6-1	ASVRTLYTEAF
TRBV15	ATSRDRRNTEAF
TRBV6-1	ASSEAPGSTEAF